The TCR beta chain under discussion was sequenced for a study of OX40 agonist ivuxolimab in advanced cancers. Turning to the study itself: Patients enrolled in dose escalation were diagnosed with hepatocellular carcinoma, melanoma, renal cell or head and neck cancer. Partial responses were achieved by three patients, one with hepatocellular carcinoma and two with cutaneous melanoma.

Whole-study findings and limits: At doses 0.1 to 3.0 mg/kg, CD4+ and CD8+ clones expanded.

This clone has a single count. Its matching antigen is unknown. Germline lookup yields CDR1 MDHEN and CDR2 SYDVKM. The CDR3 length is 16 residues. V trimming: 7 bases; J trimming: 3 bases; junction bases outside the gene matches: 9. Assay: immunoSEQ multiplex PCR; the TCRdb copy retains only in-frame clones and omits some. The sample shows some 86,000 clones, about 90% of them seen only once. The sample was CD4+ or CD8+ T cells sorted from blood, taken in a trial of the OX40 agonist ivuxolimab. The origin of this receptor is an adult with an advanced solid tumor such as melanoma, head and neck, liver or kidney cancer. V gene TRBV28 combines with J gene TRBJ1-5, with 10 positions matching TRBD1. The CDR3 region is CASIHPGQGSNQPQHF. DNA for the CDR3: TGTGCCAGCATTCATCCGGGACAGGGGTCCAATCAGCCCCAGCATTTT.